Following are 20 T cell receptor beta chains from one sample sequenced in a study of blood T cell repertoires in COVID-19. Here immunoSEQ multiplex PCR was the method, and the copy in TCRdb shows in-frame clones only, minus some. The data hold fewer than 300,000 clones, with over 65% observed a single time. Sequencing used peripheral blood. The receptors derive from a woman in her 70s with active or convalescent COVID-19.

V and J are TRBV7-9 and TRBJ2-7; 9 bases line up with TRBD1. From germline, CDR1 is SEHNR and CDR2 FQNEAQ (reference sequence). This CDR3 is built from 15 residues. Trimming cost V 5 bases and J 5 bases; bases outside gene matches: 10. The chain's CDR3 is CASSQVQGARNEQYF. The CDR3 nucleotides read TGTGCCAGCAGCCAGGTACAGGGGGCGAGGAACGAGCAGTACTTC.

V usage is TRBV18 and J usage is TRBJ2-7, with 9 positions matching TRBD2. This CDR3 spans 14 amino acids. Germline CDR1 reads KGHSH; CDR2 reads LQKENI. Losses at the gene ends were 3 bases for V and 3 bases for J; bases not matched to a gene: 3. The CDR3 reads CASSPSGRYYEQYF. The CDR3 DNA is TGTGCCAGCTCACCGAGCGGGAGGTACTACGAGCAGTACTTC.

Worth noting for this clone: The junction and the germline gene differ at one end; a read error may be behind it. This chain links TRBV4-2 with TRBJ2-1, with a possible D match to TRBD1 (6 bases). Germline CDR1 LGHNA, CDR2 YNFKEQ. This CDR3 spans 12 amino acids. CDR3 coding DNA: TGTGCCAGCAGCCAAGGGGACAACGAGCAGTTCTTC. Protein product: CASSQGDNEQFF.

V is TRBV5-4 and J is TRBJ2-7; weak D call: TRBD2 (6 bases). CDR3 length: 14 amino acids. CDR1 is SGHNT and CDR2 is YYREEE in the germline V gene (reference sequence). Between the trimmed V and J ends, which lost 4 bases and 4 bases, there was a span of 15 bases. The CDR3 DNA follows: TGTGCCAGCAGCCGAGCGGGCCTAGGGTACGAGCAGTACTTC. Protein product: CASSRAGLGYEQYF.

The chain links TRBV7-9 to TRBJ2-3; possible D gene TRBD1, 5 bases. The CDR3 runs to 16 residues. Looked up from germline, CDR1 is SEHNR and CDR2 is FQNEAQ (reference sequence). Trimming stripped 0 bases from V and 4 bases from J, with 14 bases between. CDR3 nucleotide sequence: TGTGCCAGCAGCTTAGCGCTTAGTAGGGGCGCAGATACGCAGTATTTT. It codes for CASSLALSRGADTQYF.

The V call is TRBV5-1, the J call TRBJ2-1; D might be TRBD2 (6 bases). V lost 5 bases to trimming and J lost 1 base, with 10 bases between them. Germline V CDR1 and CDR2: SGHRS, YFSETQ. The CDR3 length is 14 residues. The CDR3 is CASRGLPSYNEQFF. Written as DNA, the CDR3 is TGCGCCAGCAGGGGACTGCCTTCCTACAATGAGCAGTTCTTC.

This clone appeared a single time. For the CDR3, the DNA is TGTGCCAGCAGCCCAGGACAGGGCACCTATGGCTACACCTTC. Protein sequence: CASSPGQGTYGYTF. V is TRBV27 and J is TRBJ1-2; 8 bases agree with TRBD1. The CDR3 spans 14 residues. Trimming took 6 bases from V and 4 from J; bases not matched to a gene: 7. The germline gives CDR1 MNHEY, CDR2 SMNVEV (reference sequence).

In this sample, this clone turned up once. The chain links TRBV4-1 to TRBJ2-5; unclear D gene. With 0 bases removed from V and 10 bases from J, the gap between germline ends came to 18 bases. The CDR3 loop spans 15 amino acids. Germline V gene lookup returns CDR1 MGHRA and CDR2 YSYEKL. The chain's CDR3 is CASSQDLTGSLGQYF. The CDR3 bases are TGCGCCAGCAGCCAAGATCTCACCGGGTCCTTGGGCCAGTACTTC.

The chain links TRBV19 to TRBJ1-3; 9 bases match TRBD1. The CDR3 extends over 16 amino acids. With 4 bases clipped from V and 4 bases from J, the junction kept 8 bases outside the gene matches. Germline V gene sequence: CDR1 LNHDA, CDR2 SQIVND (reference sequence). The chain's CDR3 is CASSTPGQGQGNTIYF. The CDR3 nucleotides read TGTGCCAGTAGTACCCCTGGACAGGGGCAGGGAAACACCATATATTTT. Full variable domain (missing parts from reference TRBV19 and TRBJ1-3): DGGITQSPKYLFRKEGQNVTLSCEQNLNHDAMYWYRQDPGQGLRLIYYSQIVNDFQKGDIAEGYSVSREKKESFPLTVTSAQKNPTAFYLCASSTPGQGQGNTIYFGEGSWLTVV.

This clone was recorded a few times. This chain connects TRBV7-2 to TRBJ1-2; D is unclear. V was pared by 4 bases and J by 8 bases, with 8 bases between. There are 11 residues in the CDR3. Germline CDR1 reads SGHTA; CDR2 reads FQGNSA. Written as DNA, the CDR3 is TGTGCCAGCAGCTCCGCCGGGGGCTACACCTTC. Translation: CASSSAGGYTF.

This clone was seen only once. The chain uses TRBV11-2 and TRBJ2-3; 8 bases are shared with TRBD1. Germline V lookup: CDR1 SGHAT, CDR2 FQNNGV. Trimming at V came to 4 bases and at J to 6 bases, leaving 15 bases not matched to a gene. The CDR3 totals 17 residues. CDR3 in amino acids: CASSYYGQGLLRDTQYF. The CDR3 region has the DNA TGTGCCAGCAGCTATTATGGACAGGGCCTTCTGCGGGATACGCAGTATTTT.

The chain recombines TRBV6-5 with TRBJ2-2, with 10 bases aligning to TRBD1. V shed 8 bases and J 5 bases; nucleotides not matched to a gene: 5. CDR3 length: 14 residues. Per the germline V gene, CDR1 is MNHEY and CDR2 is SVGAGI. The DNA of the CDR3 is TGTGCCAGCCAAACGGGACAGGGGACCGGGGAGCTGTTTTTT. This translates into CASQTGQGTGELFF.

The chain couples TRBV7-2 to TRBJ1-4, with D maybe TRBD1 (5 bases). The V end lost 3 bases, the J end lost 7 bases, and 12 bases lay between the germline ends. The CDR3 spans 14 residues. Germline CDR1 is SGHTA and CDR2 is FQGNSA. CDR3 DNA sequence: TGTGCCAGCAGCTTTCAGGATGGGGCTGAAAAACTGTTTTTT. Its translation is CASSFQDGAEKLFF.

CDR3 nucleotide sequence: TGTGCCAGCAGTCGGACTAGCGGAGGTTACACCGGGGAGCTGTTTTTT. It yields the protein CASSRTSGGYTGELFF. The gene calls are TRBV7-9 and TRBJ2-2; TRBD2 agrees at 10 bases. The CDR3 is made up of 16 amino acids. Germline V gene lookup returns CDR1 SEHNR and CDR2 FQNEAQ (reference sequence). The trim removed 6 bases at V and 3 bases at J, leaving 7 bases unmatched.

The chain links TRBV27 to TRBJ2-7; D is undetermined. CDR3 length equals 14 residues. Trimming took off 0 bases at V and 3 bases at J, with 9 bases between the two ends. The germline gives CDR1 MNHEY, CDR2 SMNVEV (reference sequence). The CDR3 DNA reads TGTGCCAGCAGTTTATCGAAACTAAGCTACGAGCAGTACTTC. It translates to CASSLSKLSYEQYF.

The chain uses TRBV7-9 and TRBJ2-1; the match to TRBD1 covers 8 bases. V trimming: 4 bases; J trimming: 4 bases; junction bases outside the gene matches: 6. This CDR3 comprises 15 residues. Germline V gives CDR1 SEHNR, CDR2 FQNEAQ (reference sequence). CDR3 region: CASSSLGTGYNEQFF. As DNA, the CDR3 is TGTGCCAGCAGCTCGCTAGGGACAGGTTACAATGAGCAGTTCTTC. Full variable domain (rest looked up from reference TRBV7-9 and TRBJ2-1): DTGVSQNPRHKITKRGQNVTFRCDPISEHNRLYWYRQTLGQGPEFLTYFQNEAQLEKSRLLSDRFSAERPKGSFSTLEIQRTEQGDSAMYLCASSSLGTGYNEQFFGPGTRLTVL.

The J gene is TRBJ1-5, the V gene TRBV5-5; weak D call: TRBD1 (6 bases). Germline V lookup: CDR1 SGHKS, CDR2 YYEKEE (reference sequence). Trimming removed 4 bases from V and 2 bases from J, with 25 bases in between. The CDR3 extends over 19 amino acids. The CDR3 region is CASSPLVGGYPGGNQPQHF. Written as DNA, the CDR3 is TGTGCCAGCAGCCCTCTCGTTGGGGGCTATCCGGGTGGCAATCAGCCCCAGCATTTT.

The chain carries TRBV19 and TRBJ2-3; maybe TRBD1 (5 bases). The CDR3 consists of 13 residues. Germline V lookup: CDR1 LNHDA, CDR2 SQIVND (reference sequence). The V gene lost 8 bases and the J gene lost 3 bases, with 12 bases spanning the gap. For the CDR3, the DNA is TGTGCCAGTGCGTGGGGCGGAACAGATACGCAGTATTTT. Residues: CASAWGGTDTQYF.

The chain combines TRBV11-2 with TRBJ1-2; possibly TRBD1 for D (5 bases). This CDR3 comprises 14 residues. V was shortened by 1 base and J by 8 bases, with 14 bases between the two germline ends. Germline V gene sequence: CDR1 SGHAT, CDR2 FQNNGV. As DNA, the CDR3 is TGTGCCAGCAGCTTAGGCCAGGGTGGAGAAGGCTACACCTTC. Translation gives CASSLGQGGEGYTF.

This chain joins TRBV4-1 and TRBJ2-1; TRBD1 matches 10 bases. With 3 bases clipped from V and 9 bases from J, the junction kept 5 bases outside the gene matches. The V gene's germline CDR1 is MGHRA and CDR2 YSYEKL. CDR3 length equals 14 residues. CDR3 residues: CASSQDDRGREQFF. As DNA, the CDR3 is TGCGCCAGCAGCCAGGATGACAGGGGGCGTGAGCAGTTCTTC.